A single sample is the source of the 10 T cell receptor beta chains below, sequenced in a study of Graves' ophthalmopathy and Graves' hyperthyroidism. For repertoire sequencing, the TCR beta CDR3 regions were amplified from RNA transcripts. An initial RT-PCR round employing HTBI primers preceded a second-round multiplex PCR. TCRdb reprocessed the multiplex PCR reads via MiXCR and lists one record per CDR3 protein. The sample comprises more than 550,000 distinct CDR3 sequences, roughly 41% of which are singletons, and 3.3% rests with the top ten. Sequenced input: peripheral blood. Receptors were obtained from an adult man with Graves' ophthalmopathy.

V gene TRBV7-9 combines with J gene TRBJ1-3; D unresolved. This CDR3 has 14 residues. CDR1 and CDR2 (germline): SEHNR, FQNEAQ (reference sequence). Deletions cut 6 bases from V and 1 base from J, with 10 bases between. CDR3 sequence: CASSIDDSGNTIYF. The CDR3 DNA is TGTGCCAGCAGTATCGACGATTCTGGAAACACCATATATTTT.

This clonotype was counted a few times. The V and J genes are TRBV6-5 and TRBJ2-7, with D perhaps given as TRBD1 or TRBD2 (5 bases each). Trimming cost V 5 bases and J 3 bases, with 11 bases left between them. The V gene's germline CDR1 is MNHEY and CDR2 SVGAGI. This CDR3 spans 13 amino acids. This CDR3 reads CASSPGPIYEQYF. In DNA, the CDR3 is TGTGCCAGCAGTCCGGGACCAATCTACGAGCAGTACTTC.

With regard to this clonotype: This may be a read error, as it is one base from a much larger clone. The CDR3 ends on some other residue instead of the conserved phenylalanine or tryptophan, so this is likely a read error. The chain couples TRBV7-9 to TRBJ2-7; either TRBD1 or TRBD2 may supply D (5 bases each). CDR1 is SEHNR and CDR2 is FQNEAQ in the germline V gene (reference sequence). The CDR3 extends over 14 amino acids. Trimming pared 2 bases from V and 0 bases from J, leaving 8 bases between. The CDR3 protein is CASSLWGYSYEQYL. For the CDR3, the DNA is TGTGCCAGCAGCTTATGGGGGTACTCCTACGAGCAGTACCTC.

This chain joins TRBV12-3 or TRBV12-4 and TRBJ2-6, with 9 nucleotides matching TRBD1. The trim removed 3 bases at V and 2 bases at J, leaving 2 bases unmatched. The CDR3 sequence is 16 residues long. CDR3 loop: CASSLTGGAGANVLTF. CDR3 coding DNA: TGTGCCAGCAGTTTGACAGGGGGGGCTGGGGCCAACGTCCTGACTTTC.

Details on this clonotype: The junction departs from the called germline gene at one end, perhaps through a read error. The rearrangement joins TRBV7-9 to TRBJ2-7; D might be TRBD2 (5 bases). The germline V gene encodes CDR1 SEHNR and CDR2 FQNEAQ (reference sequence). This CDR3 contains 18 residues. The CDR3 region has the DNA TGCGCCAGCAGCCAAGGGAGAAGTCTGGCGGATTTCGGCTACGAGCAGTACTTC. As protein: CASSQGRSLADFGYEQYF.

This clonotype was observed many times. The chain recombines TRBV5-1 with TRBJ2-2; D remains unclear. This CDR3 contains 14 residues. Trimming cost V 4 bases and J 5 bases, with 12 bases left between them. Germline values: CDR1 SGHRS, CDR2 YFSETQ. CDR3 in amino acids: CASSRPEATGELFF. CDR3 bases: TGCGCCAGCAGCCGCCCCGAAGCGACCGGGGAGCTGTTTTTT.

At least ten counts were recorded for this clonotype. The CDR3 is CASSLRSLGTGDQPQHF. For the CDR3, the DNA is TGTGCCAGCAGCCTACGATCTCTCGGGACTGGGGATCAGCCCCAGCATTTT. The rearrangement joins TRBV7-3 to TRBJ1-5; tentatively, D is TRBD1 (5 bases). This CDR3 is 17 amino acids long. Germline CDR1 SGHTA, CDR2 FQGTGA. Deletions cut 5 bases from V and 5 bases from J, with 22 bases between.

This clonotype was counted many times. The V call is TRBV6-5, the J call TRBJ2-5; 10 bases map to TRBD2. Germline V lookup: CDR1 MNHEY, CDR2 SVGAGI. The CDR3 runs to 13 residues. Here the CDR3 DNA reads TGTGCTATTAGCGGGGGGAGACGAGAGACCCAGTACTTC. This gives the protein CAISGGRRETQYF.

This clonotype was seen at least ten times. V is TRBV20-1 and J is TRBJ2-5; TRBD2 agrees at 8 bases. The CDR3 has 14 amino acids. V lost 3 bases to trimming and J lost 5 bases; unmatched junction nucleotides: 8. CDR1 and CDR2 (germline): DFQATT, SNEGSKA (reference sequence). As DNA, the CDR3 is TGCAGTGCTAGTAGGCTAGCGGGTCTTGAGACCCAGTACTTC. This gives the protein CSASRLAGLETQYF.

This clonotype was counted ten times or more. V and J are TRBV10-3 and TRBJ2-7; 8 nucleotides line up with TRBD1. V gave up 6 bases and J gave up 5 bases; unmatched junction bases: 9. Per the germline V gene, CDR1 is ENHRY and CDR2 is SYGVKD. This CDR3 has 14 residues. The CDR3 bases are TGTGCCATCAGCGTCGGACAGGGAAACCACGAGCAGTACTTC. This sequence encodes CAISVGQGNHEQYF.